This TCR beta chain came from a study of read filtering for tumor transcriptome and immune sequencing. Study in general: Among patients, 17 to 20 were male and some 15 female, aged about 45 to 85 (mean about 71). R-ISS stage counts were 8 or 9 for I, roughly 15 for II, about seven for III. IR-seq gave about 4.05 to 11 million TCR reads per sample; RNA-seq gave about 75 to 1,300.

This clonotype was counted many times. Trimming took 2 bases from V and 9 from J, leaving 14 bases between them. The germline gives CDR1 MDHEN, CDR2 SYDVKM. This CDR3 has 14 residues. From approximately 400 ng of RNA, a library with molecular barcoded alpha/delta and beta/gamma adaptors was made. In TCRdb, the reads were re-called with MiXCR into one record per CDR3 protein. The sample lists 100,000 to 150,000 distinct CDR3 sequences, under 15% occurring once. The source material was a population of CD138-negative cells sorted from bone marrow. This receptor was taken from a donor over 35 with multiple myeloma. The rearrangement joins TRBV28 to TRBJ2-1; the D gene could be TRBD1 or TRBD2 (5 bases each). CDR3 residues: CASSLGGHRREQFF. The CDR3 nucleotides are TGTGCCAGCAGTTTAGGAGGACATCGACGTGAGCAGTTCTTC.